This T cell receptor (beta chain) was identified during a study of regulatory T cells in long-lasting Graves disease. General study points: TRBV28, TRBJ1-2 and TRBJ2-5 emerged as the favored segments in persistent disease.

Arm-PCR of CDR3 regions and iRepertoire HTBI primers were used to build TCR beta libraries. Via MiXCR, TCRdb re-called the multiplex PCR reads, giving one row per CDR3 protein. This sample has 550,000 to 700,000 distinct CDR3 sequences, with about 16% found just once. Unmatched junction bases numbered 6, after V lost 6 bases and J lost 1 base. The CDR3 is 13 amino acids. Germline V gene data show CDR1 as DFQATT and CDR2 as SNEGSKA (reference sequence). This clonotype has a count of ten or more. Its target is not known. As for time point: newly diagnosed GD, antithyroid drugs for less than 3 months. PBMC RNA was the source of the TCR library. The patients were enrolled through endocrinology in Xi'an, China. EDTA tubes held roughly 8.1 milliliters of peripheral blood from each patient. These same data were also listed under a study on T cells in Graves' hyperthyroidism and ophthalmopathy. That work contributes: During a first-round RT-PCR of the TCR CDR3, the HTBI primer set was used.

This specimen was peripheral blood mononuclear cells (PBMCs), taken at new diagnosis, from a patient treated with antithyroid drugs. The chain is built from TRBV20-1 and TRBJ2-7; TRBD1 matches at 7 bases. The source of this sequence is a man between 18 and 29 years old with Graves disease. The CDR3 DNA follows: TGCAGTGCAACTGGACAGGATTCCTACGAGCAGTACTTC. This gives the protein CSATGQDSYEQYF.